The rows below give T cell receptor beta chains drawn from one sample of a study of post-analysis software for immune sequencing data. TCRdb analysed the PCR reads with MiXCR anew, one entry per CDR3 protein. The table lists 740,000 or so distinct CDR3 sequences, around 53% of them singletons. What was sequenced was blood. The receptors shown here come from a girl under 18 with multiple sclerosis. CDR3s include the opening cysteine and the closing phenylalanine or tryptophan. Fields, in order: J gene, CDR3 length, V gene, CDR3 protein.

TRBJ2-3 14 TRBV12-3/TRBV12-4 CASKLAGGADTQYF
TRBJ1-4 12 TRBV3-1 CASSQAIEKLFF
TRBJ2-5 12 TRBV12-3/TRBV12-4 CASMRQRQTQYF
TRBJ2-7 13 TRBV20-1 CSASRPLGYEQYF
TRBJ1-4 17 TRBV7-2 CASSLSPRGGLQEKLFF
TRBJ2-7 13 TRBV20-1 CSAPRDLAGEQYF
TRBJ2-7 14 TRBV20-1 CSASLAGVIHEQYF
- 16 TRBV29-1 CSVRPTTLAGEYEQYF
TRBJ2-7 14 TRBV20-1 CSAIPGQGRYEQYF
TRBJ2-5 14 TRBV20-1 CSAREGQGTETQYF
- 15 TRBV6-5 CASSYASGEPYEQYF
- 14 TRBV12-3/TRBV12-4 CASTMGRRGYEQYF
TRBJ1-4 17 TRBV20-1 CSARDVYRGPDPEKLFF
TRBJ1-1 13 TRBV12-3/TRBV12-4 CASSITGATEAFF
TRBJ1-5 17 TRBV6-1 CATDPNDLYRGRQPQHF
TRBJ2-3 13 TRBV18 CASSPRATDTQYF
TRBJ1-2 15 TRBV12-3/TRBV12-4 CASSLEDRDIYGYTF